The 27 T cell receptor beta chains reported below all come from one sample, sequenced in a study of shared clonotypes between healthy human individuals. Assay: immunoSEQ multiplex PCR; the TCRdb copy retains only in-frame clones and omits some. The sample shows about 2.4 million clones, roughly 93% of them seen only once. Material for sequencing was naive CD4+ T cells from PBMCs. Subset here: CD45RA+ positively selected. The origin of the receptors is a man younger than 35 in good health. Some clones in this sample may be carry-over from other donors' samples.

The gene calls are TRBV5-1 and TRBJ1-4, with 7 bases fitting TRBD1. J gave up 5 bases and V 1 base, and 5 bases lay outside the gene matches. The CDR3 covers 15 residues. Per germline, CDR1 SGHRS and CDR2 YFSETQ. The CDR3 loop reads CASSLSATGNEKLFF. The CDR3 DNA reads as TGCGCCAGCAGCTTGTCCGCGACAGGGAATGAAAAACTGTTTTTT.

The chain combines TRBV18 with TRBJ2-5; D unclear. Germline CDR1 reads KGHSH; CDR2 reads LQKENI. This CDR3 is 13 amino acids long. Trimming stripped 4 bases from V and 5 bases from J, with 11 bases between. In DNA form, the CDR3 reads TGTGCCAGCTCACGAAAGGGTCGGGAGACCCAGTACTTC. Protein product: CASSRKGRETQYF.

This sequence joins TRBV4-3 and TRBJ1-2, with TRBD1 matching over 7 bases. With V trimmed by 1 base and J by 8 bases, 4 bases remained unmatched. This CDR3 has 13 amino acids. Germline loops: CDR1 LGHNA, CDR2 YSLEER. The CDR3 reads CASSQAVGQGYTF. The CDR3 DNA reads TGCGCCAGCAGCCAAGCGGTGGGACAGGGCTACACCTTC.

The chain joins TRBV4-2 to TRBJ1-1; weak D call: TRBD1 (6 bases). Per the germline V gene, CDR1 is LGHNA and CDR2 is YNFKEQ. This CDR3 comprises 13 residues. The V gene lost 1 base and the J gene lost 11 bases, with 14 bases spanning the gap. The CDR3 sequence is CASSQGGQGEAFF. In nucleotides, the CDR3 is TGTGCCAGCAGCCAAGGGGGGCAGGGTGAGGCTTTCTTT.

This clone was seen once. V is TRBV5-5 and J is TRBJ2-7; TRBD1 is a possible D gene (7 bases). Trimming stripped 6 bases from V and 5 bases from J, with 18 bases between. Germline V gene data show CDR1 as SGHKS and CDR2 as YYEKEE (reference sequence). The CDR3 runs to 14 residues. The CDR3 loop is CASTRRQGGHEQYF. CDR3 coding DNA: TGTGCCAGCACCCGACGACAGGGAGGACACGAGCAGTACTTC.

The chain uses TRBV10-3 and TRBJ2-5, with D perhaps TRBD2 (6 bases). V was trimmed by 6 bases and J by 5 bases, leaving 16 bases between them. Looked up from germline, CDR1 is ENHRY and CDR2 is SYGVKD. The CDR3 is made up of 14 amino acids. The CDR3 loop reads CAISERRAEETQYF. Here the CDR3 DNA reads TGTGCCATCAGCGAGAGGAGGGCCGAGGAGACCCAGTACTTC.

The chain recombines TRBV28 with TRBJ1-1; the D gene is possibly TRBD1 (6 bases). V gave up 6 bases and J gave up 4 bases, with 18 bases separating them. The CDR3 length is 15 residues. Germline loops: CDR1 MDHEN, CDR2 SYDVKM. The CDR3 region is CASSHLGGSGTEAFF. CDR3 bases: TGTGCCAGCAGCCACTTAGGGGGATCGGGCACTGAAGCTTTCTTT. The full variable domain, in which reference TRBV28 and TRBJ1-1 provide the parts outside the CDR3, is DVKVTQSSRYLVKRTGEKVFLECVQDMDHENMFWYRQDPGLGLRLIYFSYDVKMKEKGDIPEGYSVSREKKERFSLILESASTNQTSMYLCASSHLGGSGTEAFFGQGTRLTVV.

The V gene is TRBV4-2, the J gene TRBJ2-7; 11 bases match TRBD2. This CDR3 comprises 14 residues. With 4 bases clipped from V and 6 bases from J, the junction kept 5 bases outside the gene matches. Looked up from germline, CDR1 is LGHNA and CDR2 is YNFKEQ. Here the CDR3 reads CASSRLAGISEQYF. The CDR3 region has the DNA TGTGCCAGCAGCCGACTAGCGGGAATTAGCGAGCAGTACTTC.

This chain joins TRBV7-6 and TRBJ2-1; D is ambiguous. The V and J ends lost 6 bases and 4 bases respectively, with 13 bases between them. The CDR3 sequence is 14 residues long. Germline V gene lookup returns CDR1 SGHVS and CDR2 FNYEAQ. CDR3 nucleotide sequence: TGTGCCAGCAGTTCCCCGAAACAATACAATGAGCAGTTCTTC. Translation: CASSSPKQYNEQFF.

The chain employs TRBV6-5 and TRBJ2-5, with D perhaps matching TRBD1 or TRBD2 (5 bases each). Germline V lookup: CDR1 MNHEY, CDR2 SVGAGI. This CDR3 is 15 amino acids long. Trimming removed 4 bases at V and 5 bases at J, with 17 bases between. The CDR3 nucleotides are TGTGCCAGCAGTTTCGGCAGGGACCCCTGGGAGACCCAGTACTTC. Its protein is CASSFGRDPWETQYF.

The V and J genes are TRBV7-9 and TRBJ2-5; 7 nucleotides agree with TRBD1. Per the germline V gene, CDR1 is SEHNR and CDR2 is FQNEAQ (reference sequence). The CDR3 is 15 amino acids. J gave up 1 base and V 5 bases, and 7 bases lay outside the gene matches. CDR3 amino acids: CASSPPQGRQETQYF. As DNA, the CDR3 is TGTGCCAGCAGCCCTCCACAGGGGCGCCAAGAGACCCAGTACTTC.

The chain is built from TRBV18 and TRBJ2-1; 7 positions match TRBD2. The CDR3 runs 18 residues. Germline CDR1 is KGHSH and CDR2 is LQKENI. With V trimmed by 5 bases and J by 0 bases, 13 bases remained unmatched. CDR3 residues: CASSLYNPGLFSYNEQFF. The CDR3 nucleotides read TGTGCCAGCTCATTATACAACCCGGGACTATTCTCCTACAATGAGCAGTTCTTC.

The chain recombines TRBV18 with TRBJ2-1; a weak D match, TRBD1 (6 bases). The CDR3 sequence is 13 residues long. Looked up from germline, CDR1 is KGHSH and CDR2 is LQKENI. Deletions cut 4 bases from V and 5 bases from J, with 9 bases between. CDR3 nucleotide sequence: TGTGCCAGCTCACTTACAGGGAACAATGAGCAGTTCTTC. Translated: CASSLTGNNEQFF.

The rearrangement links TRBV25-1 to TRBJ2-1, with a weak D call TRBD1 (5 bases). Germline CDR1 is MGHDK and CDR2 is SYGVNS. The CDR3 has 15 residues. V was trimmed by 6 bases and J by 6 bases, leaving 18 bases between them. The CDR3 nucleotides read TGTGCCAGCAGCTTCCAGGGCGCAAAGGGCAATGAGCAGTTCTTC. Protein product: CASSFQGAKGNEQFF.

The gene calls are TRBV5-1 and TRBJ2-5; D ambiguous. The germline V gene has CDR1 SGHRS and CDR2 YFSETQ. Trimming stripped 0 bases from V and 2 bases from J, with 14 bases between. The CDR3 is made up of 16 amino acids. The CDR3 DNA reads as TGCGCCAGCAGCTTGGGGTGGGCTCTGGGGCAAGAGACCCAGTACTTC. Translated: CASSLGWALGQETQYF.

The rearrangement uses TRBV5-6 and TRBJ2-1, with D perhaps TRBD1 (6 bases). Trimming left V 6 bases short and J 1 base short, with 11 bases between. The CDR3 has 14 amino acids. CDR1 and CDR2 from the germline V gene are SGHDT and YYEEEE. CDR3 sequence: CASTVDRSYNEQFF. The CDR3 DNA reads as TGTGCCAGCACCGTTGACAGGTCCTACAATGAGCAGTTCTTC.

The rearrangement links TRBV28 to TRBJ2-3; 11 bases line up with TRBD2. Germline V gene lookup returns CDR1 MDHEN and CDR2 SYDVKM. Unmatched junction bases numbered 19, after V lost 7 bases and J lost 4 bases. The CDR3 length is 19 residues. The CDR3: CASNKPGLAVLGVADTQYF. The CDR3, as DNA: TGTGCCAGCAATAAACCGGGACTAGCGGTTCTTGGGGTGGCAGATACGCAGTATTTT.

Written as DNA, the CDR3 is TGTGCCAGCACTCCAACGGGACAGGGAAACACTGAAGCTTTCTTT. This gives the protein CASTPTGQGNTEAFF. The chain employs TRBV2 and TRBJ1-1, with 9 bases matching TRBD1. This CDR3 region has 15 residues. V trimming: 7 bases; J trimming: 2 bases; junction bases outside the gene matches: 8. Germline V gene data show CDR1 as SNHLY and CDR2 as FYNNEI.

The CDR3 nucleotides are TGCGCCAGCAGCCCCAAGACCCTAGCCTCTGGAAACACCATATATTTT. The encoded protein is CASSPKTLASGNTIYF. The chain employs TRBV4-3 and TRBJ1-3; no clear D. Germline assignment: CDR1 LGHNA and CDR2 YSLEER. Trimming shortened V by 4 bases and J by 0 bases, and 13 bases separated the two germline ends. CDR3 length: 16 residues.

The rearrangement uses TRBV25-1 and TRBJ2-2; D is perhaps TRBD1 (5 bases). V was clipped by 5 bases and J by 1 base, with 11 bases between them. Germline V gives CDR1 MGHDK, CDR2 SYGVNS. The CDR3 consists of 15 residues. For the CDR3, the DNA is TGTGCCAGCAGTCCCCTCCAGGGGAACACCGGGGAGCTGTTTTTT. Residues: CASSPLQGNTGELFF. Supplemented by reference TRBV25-1 and TRBJ2-2, the full variable domain reads EADIYQTPRYLVIGTGKKITLECSQTMGHDKMYWYQQDPGMELHLIHYSYGVNSTEKGDLSSESTVSRIRTEHFPLTLESARPSHTSQYLCASSPLQGNTGELFFGEGSRLTVL.

This chain links TRBV2 with TRBJ2-1; tentatively, D is TRBD1 (5 bases). The CDR3 runs 16 residues. Trimming left V 4 bases short and J 1 base short, with 14 bases between. Per germline, CDR1 SNHLY and CDR2 FYNNEI. The CDR3 DNA follows: TGTGCCAGCAGTGTTAGGGGCATAAGATCCTACAATGAGCAGTTCTTC. Translated: CASSVRGIRSYNEQFF. The whole variable domain, filled in from reference TRBV2 and TRBJ2-1, reads EPEVTQTPSHQVTQMGQEVILRCVPISNHLYFYWYRQILGQKVEFLVSFYNNEISEKSEIFDDQFSVERPDGSNFTLKIRSTKLEDSAMYFCASSVRGIRSYNEQFFGPGTRLTVL.

The chain is built from TRBV10-3 and TRBJ2-1; 10 positions agree with TRBD2. This CDR3 has 14 residues. J gave up 5 bases and V 6 bases, and 4 bases lay outside the gene matches. The germline V gene has CDR1 ENHRY and CDR2 SYGVKD. As DNA, the CDR3 is TGTGCCATCAGAGGACTAGCGGAAAACAATGAGCAGTTCTTC. This encodes CAIRGLAENNEQFF.

The CDR3 protein is CASSLFRLAGGPGTQYF. CDR3 coding DNA: TGTGCCAGCAGCTTGTTTCGCCTAGCGGGAGGGCCAGGGACGCAGTATTTT. The chain recombines TRBV5-6 with TRBJ2-3; TRBD2 matches at 12 bases. The CDR3 is 17 residues long. V lost 1 base, J lost 9 bases, and 12 bases stayed unmatched. The germline V gene has CDR1 SGHDT and CDR2 YYEEEE. The full variable domain, completed using reference TRBV5-6 and TRBJ2-3, is DAGVTQSPTHLIKTRGQQVTLRCSPKSGHDTVSWYQQALGQGPQFIFQYYEEEERQRGNFPDRFSGHQFPNYSSELNVNALLLGDSALYLCASSLFRLAGGPGTQYFGPGTRLTVL.

The chain combines TRBV28 with TRBJ2-3, with D unresolved. From germline, CDR1 is MDHEN and CDR2 SYDVKM. With 5 bases removed from V and 3 bases from J, the gap between germline ends came to 21 bases. The CDR3 sequence is 17 residues long. In nucleotides, the CDR3 is TGTGCCAGCAGTCCGGGTGGATTGGGGTGGTGGACAGATACGCAGTATTTT. This encodes CASSPGGLGWWTDTQYF.

The rearrangement uses TRBV6-5 and TRBJ1-5; possible D gene TRBD1, 5 bases. Germline V CDR1 and CDR2: MNHEY, SVGAGI. CDR3 length equals 13 residues. The V end was cut by 6 bases, the J end by 6 bases, with 12 bases between. CDR3 in amino acids: CASRPVDSQPQHF. The CDR3 DNA sequence: TGTGCCAGCAGACCCGTAGACAGTCAGCCCCAGCATTTT.

As concerns this clone: The sample carries other DNA sequences with the same CDR3. In DNA, the CDR3 is TGTGCCAGCAGCCCCAGAGGGGCTAACAATGAGCAGTTCTTC. This translates into CASSPRGANNEQFF. The gene calls are TRBV9 and TRBJ2-1; either TRBD1 or TRBD2 may supply D (5 bases each). V was clipped by 4 bases and J by 5 bases, with 13 bases between them. CDR3 length equals 14 residues. Germline CDR1 is SGDLS and CDR2 is YYNGEE.

The chain has TRBV5-1 and TRBJ2-5; maybe TRBD2 (5 bases). This CDR3 spans 15 amino acids. Trimming removed 0 bases at V and 1 base at J, with 10 bases between. Germline V CDR1 and CDR2: SGHRS, YFSETQ. The DNA of the CDR3 is TGCGCCAGCAGCTTGGACCGGGGTAGCCAAGAGACCCAGTACTTC. It codes for CASSLDRGSQETQYF.